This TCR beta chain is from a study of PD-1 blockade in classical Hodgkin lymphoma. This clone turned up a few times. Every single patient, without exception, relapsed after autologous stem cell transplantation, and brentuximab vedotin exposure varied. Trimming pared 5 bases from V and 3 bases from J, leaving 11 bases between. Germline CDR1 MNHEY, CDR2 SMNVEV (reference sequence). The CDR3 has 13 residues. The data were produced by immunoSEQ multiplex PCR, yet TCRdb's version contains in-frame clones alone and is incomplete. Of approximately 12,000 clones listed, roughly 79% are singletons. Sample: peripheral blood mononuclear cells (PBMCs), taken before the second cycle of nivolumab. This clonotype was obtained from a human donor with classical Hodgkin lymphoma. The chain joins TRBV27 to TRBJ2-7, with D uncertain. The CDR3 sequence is CASSPWTNYEQYF. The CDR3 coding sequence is TGTGCCAGCAGTCCGTGGACGAACTACGAGCAGTACTTC.